The 17 T cell receptor beta chains below all came from one sample that was sequenced in a study of identical twins. TCRdb used MiXCR to reprocess the 5' RACE reads, holding one entry per CDR3 protein. This table has 410,000 or so distinct CDR3 sequences, approximately 18% appearing once. Sequenced material: naive T cells sorted from blood. These receptors were obtained from a man aged 45-65 years in good health.

The rearrangement joins TRBV18 to TRBJ2-7, with 11 bases fitting TRBD1. From germline, CDR1 is KGHSH and CDR2 LQKENI. The CDR3 length is 21 residues. With V trimmed by 2 bases and J by 0 bases, 18 bases remained unmatched. Written as DNA, the CDR3 is TGTGCCAGCTCACCAGGGACAGGGGGAGTCCTTCCGGGAGGGCCCTCCTACGAGCAGTACTTC. It codes for CASSPGTGGVLPGGPSYEQYF.

This clonotype has more than one count but fewer than ten. This sequence joins TRBV5-1 and TRBJ2-3; 10 bases map to TRBD1. CDR1 and CDR2 (germline): SGHRS, YFSETQ. This CDR3 is built from 15 residues. Unmatched junction bases numbered 3, after V lost 0 bases and J lost 5 bases. The CDR3 is CASSLGTGGGDTQYF. DNA of the CDR3: TGCGCCAGCAGCTTGGGGACAGGGGGAGGAGATACGCAGTATTTT.

V usage is TRBV6-1 and J usage is TRBJ2-1, with TRBD1 matching 10 bases. There are 17 residues in the CDR3. Germline V CDR1 and CDR2: MNHNS, SASEGT. Trimming took 5 bases from V and 0 from J; bases not matched to a gene: 7. CDR3 sequence: CASSLGQGESSYNEQFF. The CDR3 coding sequence is TGTGCCAGCAGTCTAGGACAGGGGGAAAGCTCCTACAATGAGCAGTTCTTC.

This clonotype was seen a few times. The chain uses TRBV10-3 and TRBJ1-4, with a weak D call TRBD1 (5 bases). The V end lost 2 bases, the J end lost 7 bases, and 14 bases lay between the germline ends. Germline assignment: CDR1 ENHRY and CDR2 SYGVKD. The length of the CDR3 is 15 residues. In DNA form, the CDR3 reads TGTGCCATCAGTGAGCTGGACGGGGCTTCTGAAAAACTGTTTTTT. Translated, it gives CAISELDGASEKLFF.

This clonotype was detected ten times or more. V gene TRBV27 combines with J gene TRBJ1-1; D is possibly TRBD1 (6 bases). Germline V gives CDR1 MNHEY, CDR2 SMNVEV (reference sequence). V lost 5 bases and J lost 2, with 18 bases in between. The CDR3 length is 16 residues. In nucleotides, the CDR3 is TGTGCCAGCAGTCCACATCAGGGGACGGGAAACACTGAAGCTTTCTTT. Amino acids: CASSPHQGTGNTEAFF.

The J gene is TRBJ2-1, the V gene TRBV2; D might be TRBD2 (5 bases). This CDR3 spans 16 amino acids. With 3 bases removed from V and 0 bases from J, the gap between germline ends came to 12 bases. Germline CDR1 SNHLY, CDR2 FYNNEI. The CDR3 DNA sequence: TGTGCCAGCAGTGATCCCAGCGGTAGCTCCTACAATGAGCAGTTCTTC. Translated: CASSDPSGSSYNEQFF.

The sample holds a few counts of this clonotype. The chain couples TRBV29-1 to TRBJ2-7; D gene unclear. Germline lookup yields CDR1 SQVTM and CDR2 ANQGSEA. The CDR3 is made up of 15 amino acids. V lost 4 bases and J lost 3, with 19 bases in between. CDR3 nucleotide sequence: TGCAGCGTTGCTCTTCGTTTGGTAAGGGACTACGAGCAGTACTTC. This translates into CSVALRLVRDYEQYF.

This clonotype was seen only a few times. The chain has TRBV20-1 and TRBJ1-6; D is uncertain. CDR1 is DFQATT, CDR2 SNEGSKA, per germline (reference sequence). This CDR3 is 14 amino acids long. V was cut by 0 bases and J by 6 bases, with 9 bases left in between. The CDR3 bases are TGCAGTGCTAGAGATCCCAGAACTAATTCACCCCTCCACTTT. This encodes CSARDPRTNSPLHF.

The chain carries TRBV5-1 and TRBJ2-3; D unresolved. CDR1 is SGHRS and CDR2 is YFSETQ in the germline V gene. Trimming took 4 bases from V and 0 from J, leaving 12 bases between them. This CDR3 contains 15 residues. The DNA for the CDR3 is TGCGCCAGCAGCCCCTCGACTGATAGCACAGATACGCAGTATTTT. Translated, it gives CASSPSTDSTDTQYF.

To note about this clonotype: It may be a read error: a sequence one base away is much more abundant. This chain joins TRBV27 and TRBJ1-1, with D unclear. The CDR3 sequence is 13 residues long. V shed 7 bases and J shed 6 bases, with 15 bases lying between them. From germline, CDR1 is MNHEY and CDR2 SMNVEV (reference sequence). DNA of the CDR3: TGTGCCAGCACCCGACCGGGTACCGCTGAAGCTTTCTTT. It yields the protein CASTRPGTAEAFF.

The sample holds a few counts of this clonotype. V gene TRBV12-3 or TRBV12-4 combines with J gene TRBJ1-1; 7 positions agree with TRBD1. After removal of 6 bases from V and 5 bases from J, the junction contained 6 bases not matched to a gene. The CDR3 is made up of 13 amino acids. The CDR3 here is CASRYKQGTEAFF. The CDR3 nucleotides read TGTGCCAGCAGATATAAACAGGGGACTGAAGCTTTCTTT.

This clonotype was counted a few times. The genes are TRBV28 and TRBJ1-5; tentatively, D is TRBD1 (5 bases). The CDR3 length is 18 residues. The V and J ends lost 5 bases and 0 bases respectively, with 20 bases between them. Germline V gene data show CDR1 as MDHEN and CDR2 as SYDVKM. The CDR3 coding sequence is TGTGCCAGCAGTCGAGTAGGGGTTCACGGGTATAGCAATCAGCCCCAGCATTTT. It encodes CASSRVGVHGYSNQPQHF.

This clonotype was counted at least ten times. The CDR3 protein is CASSSFIPGDGEQYF. In DNA, the CDR3 is TGCGCCAGCAGCTCTTTTATTCCAGGGGATGGCGAGCAGTACTTC. The chain recombines TRBV4-1 with TRBJ2-7; TRBD1 is a possible D gene (6 bases). The ends were cut back, 5 bases at V and 6 bases at J, with 20 bases in the middle. Germline CDR1 and CDR2: MGHRA and YSYEKL. The CDR3 runs to 15 residues.

J is TRBJ2-2 and V is TRBV29-1, with D uncertain. CDR3 length equals 13 residues. V was clipped by 5 bases and J by 4 bases, with 11 bases between them. CDR1 SQVTM and CDR2 ANQGSEA come from the germline V gene. The CDR3 coding sequence is TGCAGCGTTCATTCCGGGCTCACCGGGGAGCTGTTTTTT. It codes for CSVHSGLTGELFF.

The sample holds a few counts of this clonotype. Here the CDR3 DNA reads TGTGCCAGCAGCCAGTTCTCAGGTGAAGCTTTCTTT. Protein sequence: CASSQFSGEAFF. The V gene is TRBV27, the J gene TRBJ1-1, with D unresolved. Germline V lookup: CDR1 MNHEY, CDR2 SMNVEV (reference sequence). The CDR3 contains 12 residues. V lost 6 bases, J lost 7 bases, and 12 bases lay in between.

This rearrangement joins TRBV5-6 to TRBJ2-5; 7 bases are a match to TRBD1. Trimming removed 4 bases from V and 5 bases from J; junction bases left unmatched: 14. The CDR3 contains 16 residues. Germline values: CDR1 SGHDT, CDR2 YYEEEE. CDR3 amino acids: CASSTELTGNGETQYF. As DNA, the CDR3 is TGTGCCAGCAGCACGGAGTTGACAGGGAACGGGGAGACCCAGTACTTC.

The chain links TRBV20-1 to TRBJ2-3; 7 bases match TRBD2. The CDR3 extends over 14 amino acids. Germline V gives CDR1 DFQATT, CDR2 SNEGSKA (reference sequence). V lost 5 bases, J lost 7 bases, and 12 bases stayed unmatched. CDR3 nucleotide sequence: TGCAGTGCTGAATCTAGCGGATGGGGAAATACGCAGTATTTT. Translating gives CSAESSGWGNTQYF.